The 18 T cell receptor beta chains presented below share a single source sample, sequenced in a study of blood T cell repertoires in COVID-19. Libraries were prepared by immunoSEQ multiplex PCR; TCRdb keeps only in-frame clonotypes and omits some of them. The sample consists of about 130,000 clones, 84% of them appearing once. Sample: peripheral blood. The receptor source for this set is a woman aged 55-69 years with acute or convalescent COVID-19.

The genes are TRBV5-4 and TRBJ1-4; 12 nucleotides line up with TRBD1. V shed 2 bases, J shed 7 bases, and the junction held 9 bases outside the gene matches. This CDR3 spans 17 amino acids. Germline V gene sequence: CDR1 SGHNT, CDR2 YYREEE (reference sequence). The CDR3 region has the DNA TGTGCCAGCAGCTTTTATGGGACAGGGGGCCGAGGTGAAAAACTGTTTTTT. This sequence encodes CASSFYGTGGRGEKLFF.

V and J are TRBV7-3 and TRBJ2-3, with a tentative D call TRBD1 (6 bases). Germline assignment: CDR1 SGHTA and CDR2 FQGTGA. The CDR3 totals 16 residues. V lost 4 bases to trimming and J lost 5 bases, with 19 bases between them. The CDR3 DNA sequence: TGTGCCAGCAGCTCTGATCTTGGGCGAGGGGGAGATACGCAGTATTTT. Translating it yields CASSSDLGRGGDTQYF.

This clone turned up a few times. The gene calls are TRBV2 and TRBJ2-1, with 9 bases fitting TRBD2. CDR3 length: 14 amino acids. Unmatched junction bases numbered 2, after V lost 5 bases and J lost 3 bases. Germline V gene lookup returns CDR1 SNHLY and CDR2 FYNNEI. This CDR3 reads CASSTSGLYNEQFF. CDR3 in DNA: TGTGCCAGCAGTACTAGCGGGCTCTACAATGAGCAGTTCTTC.

The V gene is TRBV19, the J gene TRBJ1-5; 10 bases agree with TRBD1. V lost 2 bases and J lost 7; bases outside the gene matches: 5. The CDR3 has 15 residues. Germline CDR1 reads LNHDA; CDR2 reads SQIVND (reference sequence). The CDR3 nucleotides read TGTGCCAGTAGTATAACCGACAGGGGGCTGCAGCCCCAGCATTTT. Amino acid sequence: CASSITDRGLQPQHF.

The V and J genes are TRBV6-5 and TRBJ1-5; no firm D call. The CDR3 is made up of 12 amino acids. Germline assignment: CDR1 MNHEY and CDR2 SVGAGI. Trimming removed 6 bases from V and 3 bases from J, with 6 bases in between. CDR3 bases: TGTGCCAGCAGCCAGATCAATCAGCCCCAGCATTTT. Residues: CASSQINQPQHF.

The chain carries TRBV5-1 and TRBJ2-7; weak D call: TRBD1 (5 bases). The germline V gene has CDR1 SGHRS and CDR2 YFSETQ. This CDR3 has 15 residues. The germline V and J ends were trimmed by 2 bases and 2 bases, with 14 bases remaining between them. CDR3 nucleotides: TGCGCCAGCAGCTTAGGGGTGGGGCAACCCTACGAGCAGTACTTC. Translated, it gives CASSLGVGQPYEQYF.

This clone was detected a few times. The genes are TRBV11-3 and TRBJ2-5; TRBD1 aligns across 9 bases. The CDR3 sequence is 16 residues long. V shed 4 bases, J shed 1 base, and the junction held 7 bases outside the gene matches. Germline CDR1 reads SGHNT; CDR2 reads YENEEA. The CDR3 nucleotides read TGTGCCAGCAGCTCGGGACAGGGAAGGGGCCAAGAGACCCAGTACTTC. It codes for CASSSGQGRGQETQYF. Complete variable domain (other parts from reference TRBV11-3 and TRBJ2-5): EAGVVQSPRYKIIEKKQPVAFWCNPISGHNTLYWYLQNLGQGPELLIRYENEEAVDDSQLPKDRFSAERLKGVDSTLKIQPAELGDSAVYLCASSSGQGRGQETQYFGPGTRLLVL.

V gene TRBV6-5 combines with J gene TRBJ1-2; a weak D match, TRBD1 (5 bases). Germline lookup yields CDR1 MNHEY and CDR2 SVGAGI. V was trimmed by 8 bases and J by 5 bases, leaving 18 bases between them. The CDR3 runs to 14 residues. For the CDR3, the DNA is TGTGCCAGCGGAGGGGCACCAGGGATTTATGGCTACACCTTC. Translating gives CASGGAPGIYGYTF.

This chain connects TRBV5-1 to TRBJ2-1; TRBD1 might be the D (6 bases). This CDR3 has 13 amino acids. The germline V and J ends were trimmed by 1 base and 8 bases, with 10 bases remaining between them. Germline V lookup: CDR1 SGHRS, CDR2 YFSETQ. The CDR3 here is CASSLFRGHEQFF. The CDR3, as DNA: TGCGCCAGCAGCTTGTTCAGGGGACATGAGCAGTTCTTC.

This chain links TRBV19 with TRBJ2-2, with TRBD1 identical over 9 bases. CDR1 and CDR2 from the germline V gene are LNHDA and SQIVND (reference sequence). There are 16 residues in the CDR3. Unmatched junction bases numbered 7, after V lost 5 bases and J lost 3 bases. In DNA form, the CDR3 reads TGTGCCAGTAGTGAGGGACAGGGCTGGGACACCGGGGAGCTGTTTTTT. Its protein is CASSEGQGWDTGELFF.

This sequence joins TRBV18 and TRBJ2-3; a weak D match, TRBD2 (6 bases). Trimming took 2 bases from V and 5 from J, leaving 11 bases between them. CDR1 is KGHSH, CDR2 LQKENI, per germline. The CDR3 has 14 residues. The CDR3 nucleotides read TGTGCCAGCTCACCAAACCAGGGAGGAGATACGCAGTATTTT. This sequence encodes CASSPNQGGDTQYF. The full variable domain, completed using reference TRBV18 and TRBJ2-3, is NAGVMQNPRHLVRRRGQEARLRCSPMKGHSHVYWYRQLPEEGLKFMVYLQKENIIDESGMPKERFSAEFPKEGPSILRIQQVVRGDSAAYFCASSPNQGGDTQYFGPGTRLTVL.

The rearrangement joins TRBV19 to TRBJ1-2; 8 nucleotides align to TRBD1. The CDR3 consists of 13 residues. Germline CDR1 LNHDA, CDR2 SQIVND (reference sequence). V gave up 4 bases and J gave up 6 bases; unmatched junction bases: 4. Here the CDR3 reads CASSTDRDDGYTF. In DNA, the CDR3 is TGTGCCAGTAGTACGGACAGGGATGATGGCTACACCTTC.

The rearrangement links TRBV9 to TRBJ2-2, with TRBD1 matching over 9 bases. V was clipped by 0 bases and J by 9 bases; unmatched bases: 6. This CDR3 is built from 15 residues. Looked up from germline, CDR1 is SGDLS and CDR2 is YYNGEE. CDR3: CASSVVGQGGRELFF. CDR3 bases: TGTGCCAGCAGCGTAGTGGGACAGGGAGGAAGGGAGCTGTTTTTT.

The rearrangement joins TRBV19 to TRBJ1-4; D is perhaps TRBD1 (6 bases). Germline CDR1 reads LNHDA; CDR2 reads SQIVND (reference sequence). The CDR3 has 11 residues. V was pared by 9 bases and J by 11 bases, with 13 bases between. The CDR3 DNA reads TGTGCCAGCTCCGACAGGTCGAAACTGTTTTTT. Its translation is CASSDRSKLFF.

The CDR3 region is CASSPGQYDYEQYF. CDR3 bases: TGTGCCAGCAGTCCCGGACAGTATGACTACGAGCAGTACTTC. The rearrangement uses TRBV27 and TRBJ2-7; D may be TRBD1 (6 bases). V was trimmed by 5 bases and J by 3 bases, leaving 14 bases between them. The CDR3 is 14 amino acids. Germline loops: CDR1 MNHEY, CDR2 SMNVEV (reference sequence).

The gene calls are TRBV6-6 and TRBJ2-2, with D possibly matching TRBD1 (5 bases). CDR3 length equals 14 residues. Trimming removed 6 bases from V and 6 bases from J, with 14 bases in between. The germline V gene has CDR1 MNHNY and CDR2 SVGAGI (reference sequence). This CDR3 reads CASSQSPRAGELFF. The DNA of the CDR3 is TGTGCCAGCAGCCAAAGTCCCAGGGCCGGGGAGCTGTTTTTT.

The chain uses TRBV4-1 and TRBJ1-1; the D is unclear. Trimming took 0 bases from V and 4 from J, leaving 12 bases between them. CDR1 is MGHRA and CDR2 is YSYEKL in the germline V gene. This CDR3 contains 15 residues. CDR3 region: CASSQDGFLGTEAFF. For the CDR3, the DNA is TGCGCCAGCAGCCAAGACGGGTTTCTGGGCACTGAAGCTTTCTTT.

The chain combines TRBV19 with TRBJ2-1, with D possibly matching TRBD1 (6 bases). Trimming left V 6 bases short and J 0 bases short, with 12 bases between. Germline-derived CDR1 and CDR2 are LNHDA and SQIVND (reference sequence). The CDR3 contains 15 residues. The CDR3 DNA reads as TGTGCCAGTAGCAGGGGAGCGAGCTCCTACAATGAGCAGTTCTTC. Residues: CASSRGASSYNEQFF. Drawing the rest from reference TRBV19 and TRBJ2-1, the complete variable domain is DGGITQSPKYLFRKEGQNVTLSCEQNLNHDAMYWYRQDPGQGLRLIYYSQIVNDFQKGDIAEGYSVSREKKESFPLTVTSAQKNPTAFYLCASSRGASSYNEQFFGPGTRLTVL.